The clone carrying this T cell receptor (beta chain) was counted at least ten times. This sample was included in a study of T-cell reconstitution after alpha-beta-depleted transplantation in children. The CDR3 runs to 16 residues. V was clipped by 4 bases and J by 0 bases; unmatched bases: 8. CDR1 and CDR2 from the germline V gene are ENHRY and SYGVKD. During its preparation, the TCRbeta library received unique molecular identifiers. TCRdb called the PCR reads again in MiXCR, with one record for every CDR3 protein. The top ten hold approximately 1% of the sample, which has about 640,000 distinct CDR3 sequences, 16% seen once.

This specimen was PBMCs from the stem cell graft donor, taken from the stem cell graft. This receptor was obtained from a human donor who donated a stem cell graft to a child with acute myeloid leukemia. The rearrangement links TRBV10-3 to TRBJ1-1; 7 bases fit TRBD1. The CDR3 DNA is TGTGCCATCAGTGGGACCAGGGGGACGATGAACACTGAAGCTTTCTTT. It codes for CAISGTRGTMNTEAFF.